The clone carrying this TCR beta chain was seen a single time. The antigen remains undetermined. The sample comes from a study of long-term antiretroviral therapy in people with HIV. Study-wide results and limits: Samples were collected from about 2003 to 2018 under possibly less effective ART regimens.

With survey level as its setting, the immunoSEQ assay was v3.0. Sequencing aimed at roughly 40,000-55,000 T-cell genomes per sample. Sequenced by immunoSEQ multiplex PCR; TCRdb stores in-frame clones only, minus some. The sample holds tens of thousands of clones, over 65% seen once. Each participant with HIV received care in the United States. Every specimen provided about 0.9-10 million cryopreserved PBMC before DNA extraction took place. The CDR3 contains 13 residues. Between the trimmed V and J ends, which lost 4 bases and 2 bases, there was a span of 9 bases. Germline V CDR1 and CDR2: MDHEN, SYDVKM.

The source is a man in his forties or fifties with HIV. The chain joins TRBV28 to TRBJ2-7; D may be TRBD1 (6 bases). The input for sequencing was unsorted PBMCs, taken 4.7 to 5 years after starting antiretroviral therapy. The CDR3, as DNA: TGTGCCAGCAGTTCGACAGGTACCTACGAGCAGTACTTC. Translating it yields CASSSTGTYEQYF. Using reference TRBV28 and TRBJ2-7 for the parts outside the CDR3, the full variable domain is DVKVTQSSRYLVKRTGEKVFLECVQDMDHENMFWYRQDPGLGLRLIYFSYDVKMKEKGDIPEGYSVSREKKERFSLILESASTNQTSMYLCASSSTGTYEQYFGPGTRLTVT.